The T cell receptor beta chain under discussion was sequenced for a study of control samples from healthy donors and cancer patients. Sequencing used immunoSEQ multiplex PCR; TCRdb keeps in-frame clones, though not all of them. The table has some 410,000 clones, around 90% seen once. V gave up 6 bases and J gave up 7 bases, with 22 bases separating them. CDR3 length equals 15 residues. Germline-derived CDR1 and CDR2 are SNHLY and FYNNEI. The clonotype was recovered from a man in his forties or fifties with head and neck cancer. The genes are TRBV2 and TRBJ2-7, with D perhaps matching TRBD2 (5 bases). Sequencing was carried out using PBMCs. The CDR3 coding sequence is TGTGCCAGCAGAAAGGCGCAAGGGAGTTGGGAAGAGCAGTACTTC. Its translation is CASRKAQGSWEEQYF. The full variable domain, with the rest looked up from reference TRBV2 and TRBJ2-7, is EPEVTQTPSHQVTQMGQEVILRCVPISNHLYFYWYRQILGQKVEFLVSFYNNEISEKSEIFDDQFSVERPDGSNFTLKIRSTKLEDSAMYFCASRKAQGSWEEQYFGPGTRLTVT.